This T cell receptor (beta chain) was captured by sequencing in a study of T cells after yellow fever vaccination. About the research overall: SMART-Seq v4 Ultra Low Input prepared the low-cell-number fractions. Study outcomes and limitations: Researchers report a weaker secondary response that nonetheless peaked faster, day 5 versus 15.

V was shortened by 5 bases and J by 4 bases, with 8 bases between the two germline ends. The CDR3 contains 12 residues. Via MiXCR, TCRdb re-called the 5' RACE reads, giving one row per CDR3 protein. The table has approximately 90,000 distinct CDR3 sequences, about an eighth seen once. The chain joins TRBV12-3 or TRBV12-4 to TRBJ1-1; D is perhaps TRBD1 (5 bases). The TCR originated in a man aged 18 to 35 who received the YFV17D yellow fever vaccine. The sequencing here drew on CD8+ T cells not binding an NS4B(214-222) dextramer, sorted from PBMCs, taken approximately 22 days after the first yellow fever vaccination. Written as DNA, the CDR3 is TGTGCCAGCAGTGGGGCGGGCACTGAAGCTTTCTTT. Encoded protein: CASSGAGTEAFF.